The 9 T cell receptor beta chains reported below all come from one sample, sequenced in a study of blood T cell repertoires in COVID-19 (dated by TCRdb to 2020 to 2022). Receptors were amplified or captured by the immunoSEQ multiplex PCR assay. TCRdb re-hosts the immuneACCESS table, in-frame sequences only. Its copies lack some clones; in the studies checked, an unresolved V gene accounts for under half of them, and the cause for the rest is not known. Across this sample there are about 350,000 clones, with approximately 86% seen only once. The ten largest make up around 7.5% of the sample. The sample consisted of peripheral blood. The receptors were sampled from a woman aged 60-70 years with COVID-19, enrolled during active disease.

The CDR3 DNA is TGCGCCAGCAGCTTGGCCGGGACAGGGGTGAATTCACCCCTCCACTTT. Amino acids: CASSLAGTGVNSPLHF. V and J are TRBV5-1 and TRBJ1-6, with 10 bases identical to TRBD1. Germline CDR1 reads SGHRS; CDR2 reads YFSETQ. V lost 0 bases, J lost 7 bases, and 4 bases stayed unmatched. The CDR3 spans 16 residues.

The V and J genes are TRBV6-5 and TRBJ1-1; TRBD1 agrees at 10 bases. The V and J ends lost 6 bases and 4 bases, in that order; junction bases with no gene match: 8. Germline V lookup: CDR1 MNHEY, CDR2 SVGAGI. CDR3 length: 15 residues. The CDR3, as DNA: TGTGCCAGCAGGGACGTGGGACAGGGGCTCACTGAAGCTTTCTTT. This codes for CASRDVGQGLTEAFF.

Only a few counts were recorded for this clone. This chain joins TRBV7-9 and TRBJ2-4; D is perhaps TRBD1 (7 bases). CDR3 length: 16 amino acids. Germline CDR1 and CDR2: SEHNR and FQNEAQ (reference sequence). The V end was cut by 5 bases, the J end by 8 bases, with 22 bases between. The CDR3 DNA reads TGTGCCAGCAGCCCCCAGGGGGGCGGAGGTTTGGACATTCAGTACTTC. Translating it yields CASSPQGGGGLDIQYF.

The V gene is TRBV6-4, the J gene TRBJ2-3; weak D call: TRBD2 (6 bases). The CDR3 contains 14 residues. Germline CDR1 reads MRHNA; CDR2 reads SNTAGT. Trimming shortened V by 4 bases and J by 5 bases, and 13 bases separated the two germline ends. DNA of the CDR3: TGTGCCAGCAGTGCTAATGGGCGGGGAGATACGCAGTATTTT. This codes for CASSANGRGDTQYF.

The V call is TRBV18, the J call TRBJ2-5, with 7 bases matching TRBD1. The CDR3 has 14 residues. Per germline, CDR1 KGHSH and CDR2 LQKENI. V was pared by 5 bases and J by 2 bases, with 5 bases of the junction left unmatched. Here the CDR3 DNA reads TGTGCCAGCTCAACAGGGGTAAATCAAGAGACCCAGTACTTC. This encodes CASSTGVNQETQYF. The entire variable domain, with the rest obtained from reference TRBV18 and TRBJ2-5, is as follows: NAGVMQNPRHLVRRRGQEARLRCSPMKGHSHVYWYRQLPEEGLKFMVYLQKENIIDESGMPKERFSAEFPKEGPSILRIQQVVRGDSAAYFCASSTGVNQETQYFGPGTRLLVL.

The gene calls are TRBV19 and TRBJ2-4; TRBD2 aligns across 7 bases. Germline values: CDR1 LNHDA, CDR2 SQIVND (reference sequence). The CDR3 totals 15 residues. Losses at the gene ends were 3 bases for V and 5 bases for J; bases not matched to a gene: 7. Written as DNA, the CDR3 is TGTGCCAGTAGTATCCTATCTGGGGGGGAAAACATTCAGTACTTC. This codes for CASSILSGGENIQYF.

This sequence joins TRBV2 and TRBJ2-2; D call uncertain. Germline V gives CDR1 SNHLY, CDR2 FYNNEI. Trimming cost V 8 bases and J 3 bases, with 10 bases left between them. The CDR3 consists of 13 residues. CDR3 DNA: TGTGCCAGCTACTCCGGGTACACCGGGGAGCTGTTTTTT. This sequence encodes CASYSGYTGELFF.

This clone was observed once. The chain has TRBV30 and TRBJ2-7; no reliable D call. The V end was cut by 0 bases, the J end by 8 bases, with 5 bases between. Germline V lookup: CDR1 GTSNPN, CDR2 SVGIG (reference sequence). The CDR3 length is 10 residues. CDR3 sequence (DNA): TGTGCCTGGAGTGTACACCAGCAGTACTTC. This encodes CAWSVHQQYF.

The genes are TRBV6-5 and TRBJ1-2, with D maybe TRBD1 (6 bases). Between the trimmed V and J ends, which lost 7 bases and 6 bases, there was a span of 18 bases. CDR1 is MNHEY and CDR2 is SVGAGI in the germline V gene. The CDR3 is made up of 14 amino acids. CDR3 region: CASNSTGPRHGYTF. The CDR3 nucleotides read TGTGCCAGCAATTCCACAGGGCCCCGGCATGGCTACACCTTC.